This T cell receptor beta chain was retrieved from a study of T cell changes during pregnancy in multiple sclerosis. This clone was recorded only once. TCRdb keeps only in-frame clones here, not all; method: immunoSEQ multiplex PCR. The sample contains under 80,000 clones, approximately 92% of which appear only once. The junction had 0 bases not matched to a gene; V was cut back by 3 bases and J by 4 bases. CDR3 size: 13 residues. In germline, CDR1 is MDHEN, CDR2 SYDVKM. V usage is TRBV28 and J usage is TRBJ2-7, with 10 positions matching TRBD1. The receptor was isolated from a female donor with multiple sclerosis, enrolled in a pregnancy study. The source material was peripheral blood, sampled before pregnancy. CDR3 in amino acids: CASSLGQGYEQYF. CDR3 DNA: TGTGCCAGCAGTTTGGGACAGGGGTACGAGCAGTACTTC.